Each of the 15 T cell receptor beta chains below was sequenced from the same sample in a study of blood T cells in healthy people across ages. A second PCR of 7 to 11 cycles used a sample-barcoded 5' primer and a J-beta primer mix. TCRdb reprocessed the 5' RACE reads with MiXCR, giving one entry per CDR3 protein. This table has around 1,600,000 distinct CDR3 sequences, approximately 43% appearing once. Material for sequencing was blood. All receptors come from a woman aged 18-29 years in good health.

This clonotype was counted at least ten times. V gene TRBV9 combines with J gene TRBJ2-3, with a tentative D call TRBD2 (5 bases). The CDR3 is 12 residues long. V dropped 3 bases and J dropped 5 bases, with 7 bases sitting between them. From germline, CDR1 is SGDLS and CDR2 YYNGEE. CDR3 DNA: TGTGCCAGCAGCGCCGGACTAGATACGCAGTATTTT. It encodes CASSAGLDTQYF.

The gene calls are TRBV6-5 and TRBJ2-7, with a tentative D call TRBD1 (5 bases). CDR1 and CDR2 from the germline V gene are MNHEY and SVGAGI. The V gene lost 5 bases and the J gene lost 0 bases, with 17 bases spanning the gap. The CDR3 has 16 amino acids. The CDR3 region has the DNA TGTGCCAGCAGTAATCCGGACAAGAGCTTCTCCTACGAGCAGTACTTC. Translated, it gives CASSNPDKSFSYEQYF.

The chain uses TRBV4-3 and TRBJ2-7; either TRBD1 or TRBD2 may fit D (5 bases each). The ends were cut back, 2 bases at V and 1 base at J, with 12 bases in the middle. Germline lookup yields CDR1 LGHNA and CDR2 YSLEER. This CDR3 has 15 residues. The CDR3: CASSQKWGISYEQYF. As DNA, the CDR3 is TGCGCCAGCAGCCAAAAATGGGGGATTTCCTACGAGCAGTACTTC.

The V and J genes are TRBV6-2 or TRBV6-3 and TRBJ1-6; 10 bases line up with TRBD1. Germline loops: CDR1 MNHEY, CDR2 SVGEGT. This CDR3 is 15 amino acids long. J was trimmed by 7 bases and V by 8 bases; bases with no gene match: 8. CDR3 bases: TGTGCCAGCGGCCGTCGACAGGGGGCGAATTCACCCCTCCACTTT. Translating gives CASGRRQGANSPLHF.

The chain employs TRBV29-1 and TRBJ1-5; 9 nucleotides line up with TRBD1. CDR1 and CDR2 from the germline V gene are SQVTM and ANQGSEA. CDR3 size: 13 residues. Trimming at V came to 7 bases and at J to 4 bases, leaving 5 bases not matched to a gene. The CDR3, as DNA: TGCAGCGCACAGGGGGCGGGGAATCAGCCCCAGCATTTT. This gives the protein CSAQGAGNQPQHF.

V usage is TRBV12-3 or TRBV12-4 and J usage is TRBJ1-2; 8 bases fit TRBD1. The CDR3 loop spans 14 amino acids. Germline trimming cut 5 bases from V and 3 bases from J; bases unmatched to any gene: 5. CDR3 sequence reads: CASSPGTGHYGYTF. Written as DNA, the CDR3 is TGTGCCAGCAGTCCTGGGACAGGTCACTATGGCTACACCTTC.

The chain uses TRBV20-1 and TRBJ2-7; possibly TRBD2 for D (5 bases). The length of the CDR3 is 14 residues. The germline V gene has CDR1 DFQATT and CDR2 SNEGSKA (reference sequence). Trimming removed 3 bases from V and 4 bases from J, with 16 bases in between. CDR3 sequence (DNA): TGCAGTGCTAGTAGTCAGTCGAGGGCATACGAGCAGTACTTC. Translating it yields CSASSQSRAYEQYF.

The chain links TRBV28 to TRBJ2-5; no clear D. TRBJ2-7 explains the end of the DNA better; the J call may be wrong. The CDR3 runs 11 residues. Germline assignment: CDR1 MDHEN and CDR2 SYDVKM. The CDR3 DNA sequence: TGTGCCAGCAGTTGGAAGGACGAGCAGTACTTC. It is translated as CASSWKDEQYF.

This clonotype was picked up a small number of times. This chain connects TRBV5-6 to TRBJ1-2, with no clear D. Trimming pared 2 bases from V and 2 bases from J, leaving 13 bases between. From germline, CDR1 is SGHDT and CDR2 YYEEEE. CDR3 length: 15 residues. In DNA form, the CDR3 reads TGTGCCAGCAGCTTCTGGGGAGGATCGAACTATGGCTACACCTTC. This sequence encodes CASSFWGGSNYGYTF.

The CDR3 region has the DNA TGCAGTGCTAGTAGGCTGATGAACACTGAAGCTTTCTTT. It yields the protein CSASRLMNTEAFF. The chain recombines TRBV20-1 with TRBJ1-1; D unclear. CDR3 length: 13 residues. V was shortened by 3 bases and J by 0 bases, with 8 bases between the two germline ends. CDR1 DFQATT and CDR2 SNEGSKA come from the germline V gene (reference sequence).

The V call is TRBV25-1, the J call TRBJ1-1, with TRBD1 identical over 8 bases. There are 16 residues in the CDR3. Germline V gives CDR1 MGHDK, CDR2 SYGVNS. V shed 1 base and J 5 bases; nucleotides not matched to a gene: 9. CDR3 sequence (DNA): TGTGCCAGCAGTGAATTTAGTGCAGGGGGCGGGACTGAAGCTTTCTTT. This sequence encodes CASSEFSAGGGTEAFF. The full variable domain, in which reference TRBV25-1 and TRBJ1-1 provide the parts outside the CDR3, is EADIYQTPRYLVIGTGKKITLECSQTMGHDKMYWYQQDPGMELHLIHYSYGVNSTEKGDLSSESTVSRIRTEHFPLTLESARPSHTSQYLCASSEFSAGGGTEAFFGQGTRLTVV.

The V call is TRBV15, the J call TRBJ2-1, with 9 bases matching TRBD1. Per the germline V gene, CDR1 is LNHNV and CDR2 is YYDKDF (reference sequence). This CDR3 contains 15 residues. V lost 4 bases, J lost 1 base, and 2 bases stayed unmatched. CDR3 residues: CATSTGQGSYNEQFF. CDR3 nucleotides: TGTGCCACCAGCACCGGACAGGGGTCCTACAATGAGCAGTTCTTC.

V is TRBV6-5 and J is TRBJ2-5, with TRBD1 matching over 11 bases. The end of the DNA aligns better with TRBJ2-7, so the J call may be wrong. Germline V gene data show CDR1 as MNHEY and CDR2 as SVGAGI. This CDR3 has 16 residues. In nucleotides, the CDR3 is TGTGCCAGCAGCCGTCAATCGGGACAGGGGGAGGGCGAGCAGTACTTC. This sequence encodes CASSRQSGQGEGEQYF.

The genes are TRBV4-3 and TRBJ1-5; D ambiguous. This CDR3 region has 16 residues. Germline CDR1 reads LGHNA; CDR2 reads YSLEER. V was cut by 0 bases and J by 1 base, with 10 bases left in between. The CDR3 spells CASSQERIISNQPQHF. The CDR3 bases are TGCGCCAGCAGCCAAGAAAGGATCATAAGCAATCAGCCCCAGCATTTT.

This clonotype was detected only a few times. This chain uses TRBV27 with TRBJ2-1; 8 nucleotides align to TRBD2. Germline loops: CDR1 MNHEY, CDR2 SMNVEV (reference sequence). This CDR3 has 18 amino acids. J lost 2 bases, V lost 2 bases, and 11 bases had no gene match. The chain's CDR3 is CASSLSLGAGGPYNEQFF. CDR3 nucleotide sequence: TGTGCCAGCAGTTTAAGCCTGGGTGCGGGAGGTCCCTACAATGAGCAGTTCTTC.